This T cell receptor (beta chain) was documented in a study of cytomegalovirus exposure and HLA in healthy donors listed by TCRdb under 2017. About the investigation overall: An earlier analysis of some 500 of the donors reported 250 to 300 Gb of sequence data and 117 million unique TCR beta sequences from about 179 million T cells. An early release that covered roughly 600 HLA-typed donors contained approximately 300 gigabases of sequencing data and 65 million to 100 million unique TCR sequences. Of the 350 to 400 genotyped donors, around 81% fell in the genetic ancestry cluster associated with self-reported Caucasian donors. The aim of the study was to test whether cataloging public T cell receptors could identify signatures of past pathogen exposure. The T cell repertoires of about 700 subjects were profiled by immunosequencing and related to cytomegalovirus serostatus. A separate validation cohort of approximately 120 different subjects was used in addition to the roughly 670-subject first cohort. High-throughput TCR immunosequencing, statistical association of individual TCRs with disease status, and machine learning were combined to predict cytomegalovirus infection status. A later analysis re-examined previously published TCR beta repertoires from over 500 donors and added high-resolution HLA genotyping to investigate patterns of TCR occurrence. In the later analysis, no new phenotypic data were used to find candidate immune exposures; instead, reliance was placed on TCR beta sequences and their occurrence across donors. To decide whether each TCR beta V gene segment behaved as functional or pseudogenic, an earlier analysis of approximately 590 of the donors relied on high-throughput TCR beta sequencing. Donor age, sex, ethnicity and CMV serostatus were compiled alongside the repertoire data. A later genetic analysis used genome-wide SNP genotypes for about three fifths of the 666 donors, treating that subset as a discovery cohort. All discovery cohort repertoires had been generated using a single sequencing platform. Both class I and class II loci were covered by HLA typing, at four-digit resolution. Typing coverage differed by locus: A, B, C, DRB1 and DQB1 were typed in roughly 629-640 donors, DQA1 in about 500, DPA1 in some 570, and DPB1 in 472. Because of strong linkage in the cohort, 5 or 6 DR-DQ haplotypes were treated as single units for association and clustering. On average, around 200,000 unique TCR beta nucleotide sequences were sequenced per donor among several hundred genotyped donors of the cohort, with roughly 18% of those sequences being non-productive. What the authors observed across the whole study: It was suggested by the authors that the approach could potentially be generalized to other disease states and immunological phenotypes. Most CMV-associated TCR beta chains appeared to be HLA-restricted in a later analysis, and the HLA associations seemed to be driven largely by CMV exposure. A cluster of highly shared sequence variants was judged likely to represent a technical artifact of the sequencing pipeline. Immune exposure information for the cohort was limited to CMV serostatus. The classifier was reported to diagnose cytomegalovirus status with high specificity and sensitivity in both the original cohort and the validation cohort. At a false discovery rate of 0.05, a later analysis linked around 17,000 TCR beta sequences to specific HLA alleles. A further reported finding was that TCR beta sequences accurately predicted the HLA-A and HLA-B alleles for most subjects in the first cohort. While some public TCRs were present in many individuals, most TCR sequences turned up only very rarely across donors. Because counts were too low, 15 to 20 rarely observed V segments, including chromosome 9 orphons, were excluded from the earlier analysis of 587 of the donors. In a later analysis, several top co-occurrence clusters were reported to appear linked to parvovirus B19, influenza, CMV and Epstein-Barr virus. In a later analysis, HLA-associated TCR beta chains were found to be more clonally expanded and to have lower generation probabilities than equally common non-associated chains. In a later analysis, TCR association rates were found to vary across HLA loci, with the most associated TCRs seen for DRB1 alleles and the fewest for HLA-C alleles. Only TCR beta chains were sequenced in this cohort, and the absence of alpha or paired-chain data limited detectable features. In an earlier analysis of 587 of the donors, most TCR beta V segments were observed in productive rearrangements about 87% or about 30% of the time, broadly matching IMGT annotations. An association between a missense DCLRE1C variant and V-gene and J-gene trimming of TCR beta chains was found in a later genetic analysis and replicated in an independent cohort. According to a later genetic analysis, donors in an Asian-associated ancestry cluster had fewer N-insertions in productive TCRs than the roughly 660-donor mean. Linkage disequilibrium might explain the correlated functional status among segregating V segments, but an unknown experimental factor could not be ruled out. When HLA alleles, especially DR and DQ, strongly co-occurred, TCR associations were difficult to assign to individual alleles. Some IMGT-functional V segments, including TRBV6-2 and TRBV6-3, could not be distinguished by the 87-base-pair reads and were therefore excluded. Sequencing depth was assumed to be roughly uniform across donors in the presence/absence analyses, though that assumption may not hold. Because HLA typing was missing for some donors at each locus, association tests included only the typed subset. In vitro tests confirmed that a few of the cytomegalovirus-associated TCR beta chains recognize cytomegalovirus antigens. The study listed over 150 TCR beta chains as associated with cytomegalovirus.

The germline V gene provides CDR1 SNHLY and CDR2 FYNNEI. The CDR3 covers 17 residues, taking in both the cysteine and the phenylalanine. Left in the record is the CDR3 DNA by itself, 51 bases read in frame from the first base. V is reduced by 11 bases and J by 0 bases, leaving a spacing of 20 bases between them. The cohort was made up of 666 healthy bone marrow donors. At the time of sampling, all cohort members were nominally healthy, though unrecorded immune exposures were likely present. The donor was CMV seronegative and belonged to the group of approximately 320 seronegative cohort members. Every donor gave a peripheral blood sample, and the peripheral blood mononuclear cells from that sample were used for TCR beta sequencing. Genomic DNA extraction from the blood cell samples was performed with the Qiagen DNeasy Blood Extraction Kit. The method was the immunoSEQ multiplex PCR assay. A mixture of 60 forward primers for TCR Vbeta segments and 13 reverse primers for TCR Jbeta segments was used in the multiplex PCR. Amplification of the CDR3 region of rearranged TCR beta genes was performed with a multiplex PCR assay on genomic DNA. On the Illumina HiSeq System, the amplified TCR beta libraries were sequenced as 87-base-pair reads. Processing in the source paper ran as follows. In a later analysis, tens of millions of unique TCR beta chains were counted across the 650 to 750 repertoires, and approximately 9.9 million of these chains were shared by at least two donors. To remove PCR and sequencing errors, raw reads were error-corrected and collapsed into unique sequences using a nearest-neighbor algorithm that merged closely related sequences. Alignment of CDR3 sequences to IMGT reference sequences was used to assign V, D and J gene segments. For a sequence to be retained, at least a six-nucleotide match to both a V gene segment and a J gene segment was required. Rearrangements were classified as productive when the CDR3 lacked stop codons and remained in frame with V and J, and all other rearrangements were classified as non-productive. CDR3 was defined by IMGT convention, running from the second conserved V-encoded cysteine to the conserved J-encoded phenylalanine. The earlier analysis of some 580 of the donors excluded any sequence lacking an unambiguous match to a single V gene segment. An earlier analysis of a few hundred of the donors classified V segments as functional when productive rearrangements were above 56.7% and as segregating when the standard deviation between donors was above 5%. A statistical classification framework was developed to diagnose cytomegalovirus status using the catalog of TCR beta chain sequences. A later analysis assigned V and J genes by comparing TCR nucleotide sequences with IMGT/GENE-DB human TR gene sequences. In a later analysis, CDR3 sequences and most-parsimonious VDJ recombination scenarios were assigned using the TCRdist pipeline. A later analysis defined each TCR beta chain by its CDR3 amino acid sequence plus V-gene family, and excluded reads lacking a unique V-gene family. A later analysis removed 550 to 700 highly shared, low-generation-probability nucleotide sequences to deal with suspected cross-contamination and a sequencing artifact. In a later analysis, a clonal expansion index for each public chain was calculated from normalized within-repertoire ranks of inferred template counts. In a later analysis, generation probabilities were computed using a VDJ recombination model fitted to out-of-frame rearrangements, and the results were checked against IGoR. A later analysis scored TCR-TCR, TCR-HLA and TCR-CMV co-occurrence with hypergeometric tests, applying a repertoire-size bias correction to TCR pairs. In a later analysis, false discovery rates were estimated by permuting HLA or CMV assignments 20 times. In a later analysis, co-occurring TCRs were grouped with DBSCAN, and TCRdist sequence similarity was added when clustering was performed within HLA-allele-positive subsets. For co-occurrence clustering, repertoires with fewer than 30,000 or more than 120,000 public chains were excluded, along with about five repertoires with anomalous nucleotide sharing. What TCRdb holds here is the immuneACCESS table cut down to in-frame rearrangements. Part of the clones is not present; checked against another copy, under half of the missing clones reflect an unresolved V gene, and the others are unexplained. That table gives V, J and clone size, and the DNA gave D and trimming. This sample's table carries 90,000 to 130,000 clones. The leading ten clones occupy more than 3% of the sample.

A note on this clone: There is no known antigen for this receptor.

Here the chain combines TRBV2 and TRBJ2-6, with TRBD2 perhaps the D gene, on 7 matching bases. Sequencing input: PBMCs. This clonotype was sampled from a man aged 30 to 39 in good health and CMV-seronegative. The DNA reads as follows: TGTGCCGCGACCGGGACGGGGGGCTACTCTGGGGCCAACGTCCTGACTTTC. Translated, this is CAATGTGGYSGANVLTF.